This TCR beta chain was obtained from a study of patients and donors after allogeneic stem cell transplantation. TCRdb reanalysed the RT-PCR reads using MiXCR and keeps one entry per CDR3 protein. The data show 150,000 to 250,000 distinct CDR3 sequences, around two fifths seen once. This clonotype showed up just a few times. Specimen: blood, either unsorted or a sorted T cell fraction (not recorded which). This clonotype was sampled from a human donor who was either an allogeneic HSCT recipient or a stem cell or donor lymphocyte infusion donor (not recorded which). It is not recorded whose cells these are; they may come from a transplant donor.

CDR3 region: CASSIDSLYGYTF. The CDR3 region has the DNA TGTGCCAGCAGTATAGACAGCCTCTATGGCTACACCTTC. The V and J genes are TRBV27 and TRBJ1-2, with D perhaps TRBD1 (5 bases). The CDR3 totals 13 residues. The germline V and J ends were trimmed by 5 bases and 4 bases, with 11 bases remaining between them. From germline, CDR1 is MNHEY and CDR2 SMNVEV (reference sequence).